Listed below are T cell receptor beta chains from one sample, sequenced in a study of T cell responses to AZD1222 COVID-19 vaccine. Profiled with immunoSEQ multiplex PCR; TCRdb holds only in-frame clones, not every one. This sample carries about 120,000 clones, 75% to 90% of them seen once, and the ten largest clones take roughly 2.7%. Here the sequenced sample was peripheral blood, taken 28 days after the second AZD1222 dose. These receptor sequences come from an adult who received the AZD1222 COVID-19 vaccine. Both conserved end residues are part of each CDR3. A D gene is named only where the DNA matches it firmly. Size tells how often a clone was seen (once, few, many) or the class of an expanded clone, and some rows leave it out.

j_call	clone_size	d_call	v_call	cdr3_aa	cdr3_nt
TRBJ2-1	NA	TRBD2	TRBV27	CASSRGGSYNEQFF	TGTGCCAGCTCCCGGGGAGGGAGCTACAATGAGCAGTTCTTC
TRBJ2-1	NA	TRBD2	TRBV7-6	CASSSWTSGGDSSYNEQFF	TGTGCCAGCAGCTCGTGGACTAGCGGGGGAGATTCCTCCTACAATGAGCAGTTCTTC
TRBJ2-7	NA	TRBD1	TRBV6-5	CASKWTGGGEQYF	TGTGCCAGCAAGTGGACAGGGGGCGGCGAGCAGTACTTC
TRBJ2-5	NA	TRBD2	TRBV3-1/TRBV3-2	CASSQGVPSGQETQYF	TGTGCCAGCAGCCAAGGGGTTCCTAGCGGGCAAGAGACCCAGTACTTC
TRBJ1-2	NA	NA	TRBV23-1	CASSLKPTGGYTF	TGCGCCAGCAGCCTAAAACCGACGGGAGGCTACACCTTC
TRBJ1-3	NA	NA	TRBV9	CASSVGEGDTIYF	TGTGCCAGCAGCGTAGGTGAGGGGGACACCATATATTTT
TRBJ1-5	NA	TRBD1	TRBV6-6	CASSYSDRAGQPQHF	TGTGCCAGCAGTTACTCGGACAGGGCGGGCCAGCCCCAGCATTTT
TRBJ2-3	NA	NA	TRBV5-6	CASRVSATDTQYF	TGTGCCAGCAGGGTAAGCGCCACAGATACGCAGTATTTT
TRBJ2-7	NA	TRBD1	TRBV5-1	CASSPDRGYEQYF	TGCGCCAGCAGCCCGGACAGGGGCTACGAGCAGTACTTC
TRBJ2-1	once	NA	TRBV19	CASSHRDTTSYNEQFF	TGTGCCAGTAGTCACCGGGACACGACCTCCTACAATGAGCAGTTCTTC
TRBJ1-1	NA	NA	TRBV19	CASSMRAEAFF	TGTGCCAGTAGTATGAGGGCTGAAGCTTTCTTT
TRBJ1-3	NA	NA	TRBV30	CAYSTGSGNTIYF	TGTGCCTACTCGACGGGGTCTGGAAACACCATATATTTT
TRBJ2-1	NA	NA	TRBV30	CAWSVTRNPYNEQFF	TGTGCCTGGAGTGTGACCAGGAACCCATACAATGAGCAGTTCTTC
TRBJ1-5	NA	TRBD1	TRBV7-2	CASNLGGTGNQPQHF	TGTGCCAGCAACCTAGGGGGCACGGGCAATCAGCCCCAGCATTTT
TRBJ2-7	NA	TRBD2	TRBV7-2	CASSLRGVTYEQYF	TGTGCCAGCAGCTTGCGGGGGGTTACCTACGAGCAGTACTTC
TRBJ1-4	NA	TRBD1	TRBV7-2	CASSPMTGGGEKLFF	TGTGCCAGCAGCCCAATGACAGGGGGTGGTGAAAAACTGTTTTTT
TRBJ1-1	few	TRBD1	TRBV28	CASSFRLMRRDREAEAFF	TGTGCCAGCAGTTTCCGGCTGATGAGGCGGGACAGGGAGGCTGAAGCTTTCTTT
TRBJ1-6	once	TRBD1	TRBV11-2	CASSSQGAAPLHF	TGTGCCAGCAGCTCCCAGGGGGCCGCTCCCCTCCACTTT
TRBJ1-1	NA	NA	TRBV19	CASSRAFVGAVNTEAFF	TGTGCCAGTAGCCGGGCATTTGTCGGGGCAGTGAACACTGAAGCTTTCTTT
TRBJ1-5	NA	NA	TRBV5-6	CASTPGPRGDQPQHF	TGTGCCAGCACCCCGGGACCCAGAGGCGATCAGCCCCAGCATTTT
TRBJ1-1	NA	TRBD1	TRBV5-4	CASSLPMDRTTEAFF	TGTGCCAGCAGCTTGCCTATGGACAGGACCACTGAAGCTTTCTTT
TRBJ1-6	once	TRBD1	TRBV18	CASSDRQGNNSPLHF	TGTGCCAGCTCGGATAGACAGGGGAATAATTCACCCCTCCACTTT
TRBJ2-5	NA	NA	TRBV15	CATSRGGGTETQYF	TGTGCCACCAGCAGAGGGGGCGGTACGGAGACCCAGTACTTC
TRBJ1-2	NA	TRBD1	TRBV29-1	CSVGDRNYGYTF	TGCAGCGTTGGGGACAGGAACTATGGCTACACCTTC
TRBJ1-1	NA	NA	TRBV6-2/TRBV6-3	CASSWGRRGPNTEAFF	TGTGCCAGCAGTTGGGGCCGCAGGGGCCCCAACACTGAAGCTTTCTTT
TRBJ1-1	once	NA	TRBV28	CASSRPQNTEAFF	TGTGCCAGCAGTCGACCGCAGAACACTGAAGCTTTCTTT
TRBJ1-4	NA	TRBD1	TRBV6-1	CASSGSGTAGADEKLFF	TGTGCCAGCAGTGGAAGCGGGACAGCCGGTGCGGATGAAAAACTGTTTTTT
TRBJ2-3	once	NA	TRBV29-1	CSAQGPGQATDTQYF	TGCAGCGCGCAGGGGCCGGGACAAGCCACAGATACGCAGTATTTT
TRBJ2-5	NA	TRBD2	TRBV5-6	CASSSRGAGALETQYF	TGTGCCAGCAGCTCCAGGGGAGCGGGGGCACTAGAGACCCAGTACTTC
TRBJ1-6	NA	NA	TRBV5-6	CASSLRGSSYNSPLHF	TGTGCCAGCAGCTTAAGGGGAAGCTCCTATAATTCACCCCTCCACTTT
TRBJ2-4	NA	NA	TRBV7-2	CASSFGLAKNIQYF	TGTGCCAGCAGCTTTGGCTTAGCCAAAAACATTCAGTACTTC
TRBJ1-1	NA	NA	TRBV16	CASSQQGSRTEAFF	TGTGCCAGCAGCCAACAGGGGTCCAGGACTGAAGCTTTCTTT
TRBJ1-5	NA	TRBD1	TRBV9	CASTPGGGGDQPQHF	TGTGCCAGCACTCCAGGGGGGGGCGGCGATCAGCCCCAGCATTTT
TRBJ1-5	NA	NA	TRBV12-3/TRBV12-4	CASNRNSNQPQHF	TGTGCCAGCAACCGGAATAGCAATCAGCCCCAGCATTTT
TRBJ1-2	NA	NA	TRBV5-1	CASSLEGTDRGYTF	TGCGCCAGCAGCTTGGAGGGGACCGACAGAGGCTACACCTTC
TRBJ2-7	NA	NA	TRBV7-6	CASRRDPTTYEQYF	TGTGCCAGCCGCCGCGACCCGACAACCTACGAGCAGTACTTC
TRBJ2-5	NA	NA	TRBV7-8	CASSSQSGETQYF	TGTGCCAGCAGCTCGCAGAGCGGGGAGACCCAGTACTTC
TRBJ1-2	NA	NA	TRBV13	CASTRGIGGYTF	TGTGCCAGCACCCGGGGGATCGGGGGGTACACCTTC
TRBJ2-5	NA	NA	TRBV5-8	CASSFGRTQQETQYF	TGTGCCAGCAGCTTTGGGCGGACACAACAAGAGACCCAGTACTTC
TRBJ2-7	once	TRBD2	TRBV27	CASSSPGTSGGRYSYEQYF	TGTGCCAGCAGTTCTCCCGGGACTAGCGGGGGGAGATACTCCTACGAGCAGTACTTC
TRBJ1-6	once	TRBD1	TRBV16	CASSSMGTGGSPLHF	TGTGCCAGCAGCTCAATGGGGACAGGGGGCTCACCCCTCCACTTT
TRBJ2-7	NA	TRBD2	TRBV2	CASSEAAGGNYEQYF	TGTGCCAGCAGTGAAGCTGCGGGGGGTAACTACGAGCAGTACTTC
TRBJ1-2	NA	NA	TRBV5-4	CASSLVASYGYTF	TGTGCCAGCAGCCTGGTCGCCAGCTATGGCTACACCTTC
TRBJ1-2	NA	NA	TRBV14	CASSQDGGGGDGYTF	TGTGCCAGCAGCCAAGATGGAGGGGGGGGAGATGGCTACACCTTC
TRBJ1-2	NA	NA	TRBV10-3	CAISVGLDYGYTF	TGTGCCATCAGTGTAGGACTGGACTATGGCTACACCTTC
TRBJ1-1	NA	NA	TRBV3-1/TRBV3-2	CASSRKGDTEAFF	TGTGCCAGCAGCCGGAAGGGGGACACTGAAGCTTTCTTT
TRBJ2-7	NA	NA	TRBV7-2	CASRPTGAGYEQYF	TGTGCCAGCAGACCTACAGGGGCGGGGTACGAGCAGTACTTC
TRBJ2-2	once	TRBD1	TRBV24-1	CATRGQAGTGELFF	TGTGCCACCAGGGGACAGGCGGGCACCGGGGAGCTGTTTTTT
TRBJ2-5	few	NA	TRBV29-1	CSVYTRRETQYF	TGCAGCGTTTACACTAGACGGGAGACCCAGTACTTC
TRBJ2-3	NA	TRBD1	TRBV19	CATSWDRGSTDTQYF	TGTGCCACTTCCTGGGACAGGGGAAGCACAGATACGCAGTATTTT
TRBJ1-1	NA	NA	TRBV5-1	CASSLGRVGRNTEAFF	TGCGCCAGCAGCTTGGGCAGGGTAGGTCGGAACACTGAAGCTTTCTTT
TRBJ2-1	NA	TRBD2	TRBV11-3	CASSLGLAGGYLYNEQFF	TGTGCCAGCAGCTTAGGACTAGCGGGGGGATATCTCTACAATGAGCAGTTCTTC
TRBJ1-2	NA	NA	TRBV6-4	CASSDGGGRRLHF	TGTGCCAGCAGTGATGGGGGTGGCAGGCGTTTACACTTC
TRBJ1-6	NA	NA	TRBV19	CASSTRTAGGSPLHF	TGTGCCAGTAGTACTCGGACCGCAGGTGGTTCACCCCTCCACTTT
TRBJ2-2	NA	NA	TRBV3-1/TRBV3-2	CASSQDWGELFF	TGTGCCAGCAGCCAAGATTGGGGGGAGCTGTTTTTT
TRBJ1-6	NA	NA	TRBV19	CASRDSPYNSPLHF	TGTGCCAGTAGGGACAGCCCCTATAATTCACCCCTCCACTTT